The 24 T cell receptor beta chains below all came from one sample that was sequenced in a study of regulatory T cells in long-lasting Graves disease. Assembly of TCR beta libraries relied on iRepertoire HTBI primers together with Arm-PCR of CDR3 regions. TCRdb reprocessed the multiplex PCR reads with MiXCR, giving one entry per CDR3 protein. The sample records around 420,000 distinct CDR3 sequences, around a sixth being singletons. The time point was: newly diagnosed GD, antithyroid drugs for less than 3 months. PBMC-derived RNA was used for the TCR library. This specimen was peripheral blood mononuclear cells (PBMCs), taken at new diagnosis, from a patient treated with antithyroid drugs. The receptors stem from a female donor with Graves disease.

The rearrangement joins TRBV19 to TRBJ2-3; 10 positions agree with TRBD2. Germline-derived CDR1 and CDR2 are LNHDA and SQIVND (reference sequence). The V gene end was trimmed by 4 bases and the J gene end by 2 bases; junction bases not matched to a gene: 3. This CDR3 is 15 amino acids long. The CDR3, as DNA: TGTGCCAGTAGTACCGGGACTAGCGTCACAGATACGCAGTATTTT. Its protein is CASSTGTSVTDTQYF.

The chain joins TRBV11-2 to TRBJ2-3; 10 bases align to TRBD2. The J call is doubtful: the DNA matches TRBJ2-1 better. This CDR3 region has 14 residues. The germline gives CDR1 SGHAT, CDR2 FQNNGV. Written as DNA, the CDR3 is TGTGCCAGCAGCTTAACTAGCGGGAATCGTGAGCAGTTCTTC. It translates to CASSLTSGNREQFF.

On this clonotype: A read error is the likely source, as a far larger clone sits one nucleotide away. The CDR3 does not close with the conserved phenylalanine or tryptophan, likely indicating a read error. The rearrangement links TRBV13 to TRBJ2-7; no clear D gene. The CDR3 is 12 amino acids. Per germline, CDR1 PRHDT and CDR2 FYEKMQ (reference sequence). Trimming stripped 6 bases from V and 3 bases from J, with 9 bases between. CDR3: CASSADLYEQYS. CDR3 coding DNA: TGTGCCAGCAGTGCGGACCTCTACGAGCAGTACTCC.

This clonotype was recorded many times. The J gene is TRBJ2-5, the V gene TRBV12-3 or TRBV12-4; the D gene is possibly TRBD1 (6 bases). The CDR3 is made up of 14 amino acids. V gave up 5 bases and J gave up 0 bases, with 10 bases separating them. In DNA, the CDR3 is TGTGCCAGCAGTCTTCGGACAGACCAAGAGACCCAGTACTTC. It is translated as CASSLRTDQETQYF.

This clonotype was detected a few times. A read error may be the cause here, since a much bigger clone is one base away. The genes are TRBV6-2 or TRBV6-3 and TRBJ2-5, with D unclear. The J call could be wrong; TRBJ2-1 is a better fit for the DNA end. The V gene's germline CDR1 is MNHEY and CDR2 SVGEGT. The CDR3 totals 12 residues. CDR3 sequence (DNA): TGTGCCAGCGGTGACCCCACTGATGAGCAGTTCTTC. Protein product: CASGDPTDEQFF.

The V call is TRBV11-2, the J call TRBJ2-1, with TRBD1 matching over 9 bases. CDR3 length equals 15 residues. CDR1 SGHAT and CDR2 FQNNGV come from the germline V gene. Trimming cost V 8 bases and J 5 bases; bases outside gene matches: 10. The CDR3: CASSLRTGDHNEQFF. CDR3 nucleotide sequence: TGTGCCAGCTCGCTGAGGACAGGGGATCACAATGAGCAGTTCTTC.

This clonotype came up many times. V gene TRBV29-1 combines with J gene TRBJ1-3, with D possibly matching TRBD1 (5 bases). Trimming removed 4 bases at V and 2 bases at J, with 12 bases between. This CDR3 has 14 amino acids. Germline V lookup: CDR1 SQVTM, CDR2 ANQGSEA. The CDR3 coding sequence is TGCAGCGTTGTAATAGGGGCCGCTGGAAACACCATATATTTT. Translation: CSVVIGAAGNTIYF.

The chain uses TRBV7-9 and TRBJ1-1; TRBD1 might be the D (6 bases). V lost 2 bases, J lost 0 bases, and 10 bases lay in between. The CDR3 has 15 amino acids. Germline V CDR1 and CDR2: SEHNR, FQNEAQ (reference sequence). CDR3: CASSLSRGLNTEAFF. In DNA form, the CDR3 reads TGTGCCAGCAGCTTATCGAGGGGGTTGAACACTGAAGCTTTCTTT.

This clonotype was observed many times. The chain couples TRBV12-3 or TRBV12-4 to TRBJ1-5; D ambiguous. The ends were cut back, 5 bases at V and 5 bases at J, with 13 bases in the middle. The CDR3 has 14 amino acids. The CDR3: CASSVDGTHQPQHF. CDR3 in DNA: TGTGCCAGCAGTGTGGACGGAACCCATCAGCCCCAGCATTTT.

This clonotype was counted many times. The genes are TRBV5-1 and TRBJ2-1; TRBD1 matches 7 bases. This CDR3 contains 14 residues. Germline loops: CDR1 SGHRS, CDR2 YFSETQ. With V trimmed by 3 bases and J by 7 bases, 7 bases remained unmatched. The CDR3 region has the DNA TGCGCCAGCAGCTCGGGACAGCCTGGAAATGAGCAGTTCTTC. The encoded protein is CASSSGQPGNEQFF.

The chain joins TRBV7-9 to TRBJ1-2, with 8 bases matching TRBD1. The CDR3 covers 15 residues. CDR1 SEHNR and CDR2 FQNEAQ come from the germline V gene (reference sequence). Trimming cost V 3 bases and J 1 base; bases outside gene matches: 4. In DNA form, the CDR3 reads TGTGCCAGCAGCTTTGACAGGGGAATTAACTATGGCTACACCTTC. Translated, it gives CASSFDRGINYGYTF.

This clonotype occurred many times. The genes are TRBV20-1 and TRBJ2-3; 9 nucleotides line up with TRBD1. The V segment lost 4 bases and the J segment 1 base; nucleotides outside the gene matches: 15. Germline V CDR1 and CDR2: DFQATT, SNEGSKA (reference sequence). The CDR3 sequence is 18 residues long. The DNA for the CDR3 is TGCAGTGCTACCAACAATCGGCCGGACAGGGGTGGCACAGATACGCAGTATTTT. Amino acid sequence: CSATNNRPDRGGTDTQYF.

This clonotype was detected many times. The V and J genes are TRBV20-1 and TRBJ2-2, with a possible D match to TRBD1 (5 bases). CDR3 length: 16 residues. Germline V gene lookup returns CDR1 DFQATT and CDR2 SNEGSKA (reference sequence). The ends were cut back, 0 bases at V and 4 bases at J, with 15 bases in the middle. Written as DNA, the CDR3 is TGCAGTGCTAGAGATGCCGGCAGGGAAGGCACCGGGGAGCTGTTTTTT. It yields the protein CSARDAGREGTGELFF.

This clonotype was observed many times. The chain employs TRBV12-5 and TRBJ2-5, with D perhaps TRBD1 (6 bases). V lost 5 bases and J 1 base, leaving 14 bases between the germline ends. The germline CDR1 and CDR2 sequences are LGHNT and FRNRAP. The CDR3 spans 15 residues. The chain's CDR3 is CASGPGQSTQETQYF. Written as DNA, the CDR3 is TGTGCTAGTGGTCCCGGACAGAGTACCCAAGAGACCCAGTACTTC.

This clonotype occurred many times. The chain carries TRBV6-5 and TRBJ1-5; D is undetermined. CDR1 and CDR2 from the germline V gene are MNHEY and SVGAGI. Trimming pared 1 base from V and 3 bases from J, leaving 7 bases between. The CDR3 consists of 14 residues. As DNA, the CDR3 is TGTGCCAGCAGTTACTGGATGTCCAATCAGCCCCAGCATTTT. Encoded protein: CASSYWMSNQPQHF.

This clonotype was recorded many times. The V gene is TRBV20-1, the J gene TRBJ2-3, with 8 bases matching TRBD2. CDR1 DFQATT and CDR2 SNEGSKA come from the germline V gene (reference sequence). The junction had 8 bases not matched to a gene; V was cut back by 0 bases and J by 6 bases. The CDR3 runs to 15 residues. The CDR3 nucleotides are TGCAGTGCTAGAGATCCAGCGGGGGCCGGGGATACGCAGTATTTT. Protein: CSARDPAGAGDTQYF.

This clonotype appeared many times. CDR3 nucleotide sequence: TGTGCCAGCAGCCAGGGTGGGGGGCCACACTCAGCGGGACTAGCGGAAGAGACCCAGTACTTC. Protein sequence: CASSQGGGPHSAGLAEETQYF. This chain connects TRBV7-9 to TRBJ2-5; TRBD2 aligns across 11 bases. CDR1 SEHNR and CDR2 FQNEAQ come from the germline V gene (reference sequence). The CDR3 extends over 21 amino acids. Trimming took 5 bases from V and 3 from J; bases not matched to a gene: 23.

This clonotype was recorded a few times. The CDR3 loop is CASRKTGTSEKLFF. CDR3 nucleotide sequence: TGTGCCAGCAGGAAGACCGGGACCAGTGAAAAACTGTTTTTT. The chain employs TRBV12-3 or TRBV12-4 and TRBJ1-4; TRBD1 might be the D (5 bases). This CDR3 has 14 amino acids. The germline V and J ends were trimmed by 6 bases and 7 bases, with 15 bases remaining between them.

For this clonotype: A much larger clonotype is one base distant, so this may be a read error. The chain is built from TRBV5-1 and TRBJ2-7; TRBD2 matches at 7 bases. The CDR3 loop spans 15 amino acids. From germline, CDR1 is SGHRS and CDR2 YFSETQ. V gave up 0 bases and J gave up 7 bases; unmatched junction bases: 10. The CDR3, as DNA: TGCGCCAGCAGCTTGGGGGCGGGGGAGTACAATGAGCAGTACTTC. Amino acids: CASSLGAGEYNEQYF.

This clonotype was counted ten times or more. The rearrangement uses TRBV12-3 or TRBV12-4 and TRBJ1-5, with 9 positions matching TRBD1. The CDR3 totals 15 residues. The J segment lost 1 base and the V segment lost 4 bases, leaving 2 bases of the junction unmatched. As DNA, the CDR3 is TGTGCCAGCAGTTCCGGACAGGGGAGCAATCAGCCCCAGCATTTT. Translated: CASSSGQGSNQPQHF.

The table lists this clonotype with many counts. The V gene is TRBV13, the J gene TRBJ2-7, with D unresolved. Germline CDR1 PRHDT, CDR2 FYEKMQ (reference sequence). V was shortened by 4 bases and J by 1 base, with 5 bases between the two germline ends. CDR3 length: 12 residues. The CDR3 coding sequence is TGTGCCAGCAGCTCCCAGTCCTACGAGCAGTACTTC. Its translation is CASSSQSYEQYF.

Ten or more counts support this clonotype. The J gene is TRBJ2-7, the V gene TRBV6-5, with 9 bases that match TRBD1. CDR3 length: 17 amino acids. V lost 4 bases to trimming and J lost 2 bases; unmatched junction nucleotides: 12. Germline lookup yields CDR1 MNHEY and CDR2 SVGAGI. Here the CDR3 DNA reads TGTGCCAGCAGTTCGTTTCCTCTGGGACAGGGCACCTACGAGCAGTACTTC. Its translation: CASSSFPLGQGTYEQYF.

Ten or more counts support this clonotype. The chain combines TRBV5-1 with TRBJ1-4, with 7 bases lining up with TRBD1. The CDR3 runs to 15 residues. Germline values: CDR1 SGHRS, CDR2 YFSETQ. J gave up 8 bases and V 1 base, and 8 bases lay outside the gene matches. CDR3 sequence (DNA): TGCGCCAGCAGCTTGACAGGGGCGGGCGGCGAAAAACTGTTTTTT. Protein: CASSLTGAGGEKLFF.

This clonotype occurred many times. The gene calls are TRBV20-1 and TRBJ2-7; maybe TRBD1 (6 bases). This CDR3 has 16 amino acids. V lost 6 bases to trimming and J lost 5 bases, with 26 bases between them. CDR1 is DFQATT and CDR2 is SNEGSKA in the germline V gene (reference sequence). CDR3 DNA sequence: TGCAGTGCCGTGGACCCGCCCGGACAGATGGCCCACGAGCAGTACTTC. Translation gives CSAVDPPGQMAHEQYF.